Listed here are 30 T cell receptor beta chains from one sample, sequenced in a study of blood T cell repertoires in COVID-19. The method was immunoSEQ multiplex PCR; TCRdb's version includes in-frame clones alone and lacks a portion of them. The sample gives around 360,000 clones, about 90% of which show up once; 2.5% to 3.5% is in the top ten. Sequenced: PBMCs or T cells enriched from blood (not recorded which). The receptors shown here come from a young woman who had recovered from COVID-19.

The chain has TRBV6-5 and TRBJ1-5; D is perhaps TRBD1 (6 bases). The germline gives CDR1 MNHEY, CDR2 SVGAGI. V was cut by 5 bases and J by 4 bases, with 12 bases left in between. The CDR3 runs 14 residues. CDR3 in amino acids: CASSKQGLNQPQHF. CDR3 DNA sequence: TGTGCCAGCAGTAAACAGGGACTAAATCAGCCCCAGCATTTT.

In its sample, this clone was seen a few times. The CDR3 nucleotides are TGTGCCAGCTCGTCTAGCGTGACGATCACCGGGGAGCTGTTTTTT. This sequence encodes CASSSSVTITGELFF. The V call is TRBV25-1, the J call TRBJ2-2, with a possible D match to TRBD2 (6 bases). Looked up from germline, CDR1 is MGHDK and CDR2 is SYGVNS. Trimming took off 8 bases at V and 4 bases at J, with 17 bases between the two ends. This CDR3 has 15 amino acids.

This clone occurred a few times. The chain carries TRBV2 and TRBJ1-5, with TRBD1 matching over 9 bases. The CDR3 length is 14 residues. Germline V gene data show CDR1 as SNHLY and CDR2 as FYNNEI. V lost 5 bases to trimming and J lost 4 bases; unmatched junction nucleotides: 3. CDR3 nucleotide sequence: TGTGCCAGCAGTTGGACAGGGGCGAATCAGCCCCAGCATTTT. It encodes CASSWTGANQPQHF.

CDR3 in DNA: TGCAGCGTTTTGGTCGGACAGGGGGCATTCGATGAGCAGTTCTTC. Amino acids: CSVLVGQGAFDEQFF. The chain links TRBV29-1 to TRBJ2-1; TRBD1 matches at 11 bases. CDR1 and CDR2 (germline): SQVTM, ANQGSEA. After removal of 5 bases from V and 8 bases from J, the junction contained 11 bases not matched to a gene. There are 15 residues in the CDR3.

CDR3 coding DNA: TGCGCCAGCAGCCAAGTGACGAGACAGGGGCCGAACCCCTACAATGAGCAGTTCTTC. This gives the protein CASSQVTRQGPNPYNEQFF. This chain connects TRBV4-1 to TRBJ2-1, with 8 positions matching TRBD1. V lost 1 base to trimming and J lost 2 bases; unmatched junction nucleotides: 13. CDR3 length equals 19 residues. Germline CDR1 MGHRA, CDR2 YSYEKL.

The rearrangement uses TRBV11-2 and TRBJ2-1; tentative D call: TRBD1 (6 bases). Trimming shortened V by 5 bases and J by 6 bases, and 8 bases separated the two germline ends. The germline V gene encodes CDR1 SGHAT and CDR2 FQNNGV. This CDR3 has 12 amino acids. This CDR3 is CASSPQGNEQFF. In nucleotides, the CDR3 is TGTGCCAGCAGCCCACAGGGCAATGAGCAGTTCTTC.

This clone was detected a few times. The CDR3 coding sequence is TGTGCCAGCAGGGACACGGAATCACCCCTCCACTTT. Protein product: CASRDTESPLHF. The chain uses TRBV6-5 and TRBJ1-6, with D maybe TRBD1 (5 bases). There are 12 residues in the CDR3. Looked up from germline, CDR1 is MNHEY and CDR2 is SVGAGI. Trimming took 6 bases from V and 10 from J, leaving 10 bases between them.

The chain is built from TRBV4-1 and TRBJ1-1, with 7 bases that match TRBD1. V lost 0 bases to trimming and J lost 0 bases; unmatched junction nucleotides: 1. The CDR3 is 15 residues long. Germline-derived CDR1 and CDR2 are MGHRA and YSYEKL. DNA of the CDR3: TGCGCCAGCAGCCAAGACGACAGGGTGAACACTGAAGCTTTCTTT. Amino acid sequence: CASSQDDRVNTEAFF.

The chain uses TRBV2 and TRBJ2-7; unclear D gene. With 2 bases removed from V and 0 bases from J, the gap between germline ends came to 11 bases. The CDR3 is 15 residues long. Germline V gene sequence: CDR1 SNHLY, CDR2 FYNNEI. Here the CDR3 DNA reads TGTGCCAGCAGTGAACGGAGAGGATACTCCTACGAGCAGTACTTC. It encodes CASSERRGYSYEQYF.

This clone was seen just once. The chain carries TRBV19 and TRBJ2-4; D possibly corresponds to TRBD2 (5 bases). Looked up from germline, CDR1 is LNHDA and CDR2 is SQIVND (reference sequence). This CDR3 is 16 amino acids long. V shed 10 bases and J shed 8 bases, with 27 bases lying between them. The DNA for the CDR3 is TGTGCCACCGCCCCCTTATTTGTGGGCGGGCGCGACATTCAGTACTTC. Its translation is CATAPLFVGGRDIQYF.

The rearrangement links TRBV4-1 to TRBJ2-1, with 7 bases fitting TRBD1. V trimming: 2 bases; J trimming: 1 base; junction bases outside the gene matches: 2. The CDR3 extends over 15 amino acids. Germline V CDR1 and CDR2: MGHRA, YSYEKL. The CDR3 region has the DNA TGCGCCAGCAGCCAACCGGGACAGTCCTACAATGAGCAGTTCTTC. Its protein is CASSQPGQSYNEQFF.

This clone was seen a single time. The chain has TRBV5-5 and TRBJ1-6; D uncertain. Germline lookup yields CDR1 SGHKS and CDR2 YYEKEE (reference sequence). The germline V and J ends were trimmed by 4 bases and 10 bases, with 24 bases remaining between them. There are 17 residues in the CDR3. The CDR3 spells CASSPSLSPLPNSPLHF. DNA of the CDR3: TGTGCCAGCAGCCCATCCCTGTCCCCCCTACCCAACTCACCCCTCCACTTT. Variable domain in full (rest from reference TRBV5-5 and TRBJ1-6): DAGVTQSPTHLIKTRGQQVTLRCSPISGHKSVSWYQQVLGQGPQFIFQYYEKEERGRGNFPDRFSARQFPNYSSELNVNALLLGDSALYLCASSPSLSPLPNSPLHFGNGTRLTVT.

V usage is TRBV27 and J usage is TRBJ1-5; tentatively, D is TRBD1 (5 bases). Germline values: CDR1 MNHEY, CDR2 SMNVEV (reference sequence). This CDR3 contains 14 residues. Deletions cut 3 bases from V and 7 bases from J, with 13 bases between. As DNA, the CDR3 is TGTGCCAGCAGTTTTTTGGGGCAGCACCAGCCCCAGCATTTT. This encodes CASSFLGQHQPQHF.

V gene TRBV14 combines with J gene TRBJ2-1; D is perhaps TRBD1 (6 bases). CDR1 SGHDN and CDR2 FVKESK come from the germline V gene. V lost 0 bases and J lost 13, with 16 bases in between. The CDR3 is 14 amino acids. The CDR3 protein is CASSQDLLQGNQFF. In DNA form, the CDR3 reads TGTGCCAGCAGCCAAGACCTACTACAGGGTAATCAGTTCTTC.

CDR3 sequence reads: CASSLGLAGAFLFF. The CDR3 bases are TGTGCCAGCAGCTTAGGGCTAGCGGGAGCGTTCCTGTTCTTC. This chain connects TRBV7-8 to TRBJ2-1; 10 positions agree with TRBD2. The CDR3 loop spans 14 amino acids. Germline CDR1 and CDR2: SGHVS and FQNEAQ. V lost 1 base to trimming and J lost 15 bases; unmatched junction nucleotides: 9.

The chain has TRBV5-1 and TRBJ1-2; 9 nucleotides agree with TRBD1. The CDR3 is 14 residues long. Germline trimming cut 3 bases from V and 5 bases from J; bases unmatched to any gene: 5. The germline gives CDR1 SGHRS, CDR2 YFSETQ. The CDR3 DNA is TGCGCCAGCAGCTCCCAGGACAGGGGATATGGCTACACCTTC. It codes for CASSSQDRGYGYTF.

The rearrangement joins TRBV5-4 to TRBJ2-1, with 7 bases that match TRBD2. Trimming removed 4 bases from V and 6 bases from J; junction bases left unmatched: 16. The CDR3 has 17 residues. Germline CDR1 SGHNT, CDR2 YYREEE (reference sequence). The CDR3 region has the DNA TGTGCCAGCAGCCCGCCGGGGGGAGCGGGGAACCGCAATGAGCAGTTCTTC. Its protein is CASSPPGGAGNRNEQFF.

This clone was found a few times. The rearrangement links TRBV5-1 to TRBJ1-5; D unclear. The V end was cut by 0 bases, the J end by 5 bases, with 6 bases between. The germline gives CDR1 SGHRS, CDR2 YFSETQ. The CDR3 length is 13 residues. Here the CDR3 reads CASSLGGDQPQHF. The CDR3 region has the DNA TGCGCCAGCAGCTTGGGCGGGGATCAGCCCCAGCATTTT.

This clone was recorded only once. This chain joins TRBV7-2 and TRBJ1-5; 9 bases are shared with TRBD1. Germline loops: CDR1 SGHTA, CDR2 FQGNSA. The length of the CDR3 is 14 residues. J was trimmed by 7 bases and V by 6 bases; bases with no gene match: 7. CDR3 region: CASSSDRGRQPQHF. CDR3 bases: TGTGCCAGCAGTTCGGACAGGGGAAGACAGCCCCAGCATTTT.

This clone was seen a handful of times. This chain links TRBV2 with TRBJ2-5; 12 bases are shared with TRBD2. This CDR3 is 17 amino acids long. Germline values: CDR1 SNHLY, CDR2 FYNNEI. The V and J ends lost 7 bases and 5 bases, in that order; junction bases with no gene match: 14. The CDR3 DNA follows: TGTGCCAGCAAATCGGGACTAGCGGGTGAGAGGGCGGAGACCCAGTACTTC. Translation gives CASKSGLAGERAETQYF.

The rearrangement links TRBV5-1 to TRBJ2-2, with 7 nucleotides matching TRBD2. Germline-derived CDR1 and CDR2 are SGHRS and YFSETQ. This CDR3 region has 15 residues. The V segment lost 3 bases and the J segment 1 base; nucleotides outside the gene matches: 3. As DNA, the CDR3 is TGCGCCAGCAGCTATCAGCGGGGGAACACCGGGGAGCTGTTTTTT. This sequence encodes CASSYQRGNTGELFF.

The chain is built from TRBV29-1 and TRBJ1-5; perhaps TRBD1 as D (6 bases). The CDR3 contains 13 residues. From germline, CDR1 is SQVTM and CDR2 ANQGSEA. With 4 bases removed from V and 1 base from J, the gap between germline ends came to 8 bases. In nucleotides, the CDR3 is TGCAGCGTTGTCCAGGGGAGCAATCAGCCCCAGCATTTT. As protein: CSVVQGSNQPQHF.

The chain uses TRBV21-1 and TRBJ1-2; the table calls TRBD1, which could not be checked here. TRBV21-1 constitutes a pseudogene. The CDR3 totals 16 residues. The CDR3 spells CASKMDRGPPNYGYTF. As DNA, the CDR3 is TGTGCCAGCAAAATGGACAGGGGACCACCTAACTATGGCTACACCTTC.

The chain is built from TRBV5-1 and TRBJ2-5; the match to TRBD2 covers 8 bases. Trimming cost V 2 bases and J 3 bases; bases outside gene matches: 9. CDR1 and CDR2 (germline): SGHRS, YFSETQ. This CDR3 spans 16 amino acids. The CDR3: CASSLTIGGAKETQYF. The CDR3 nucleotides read TGCGCCAGCAGCTTAACTATCGGGGGGGCCAAAGAGACCCAGTACTTC. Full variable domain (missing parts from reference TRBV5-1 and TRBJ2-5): KAGVTQTPRYLIKTRGQQVTLSCSPISGHRSVSWYQQTPGQGLQFLFEYFSETQRNKGNFPGRFSGRQFSNSRSEMNVSTLELGDSALYLCASSLTIGGAKETQYFGPGTRLLVL.

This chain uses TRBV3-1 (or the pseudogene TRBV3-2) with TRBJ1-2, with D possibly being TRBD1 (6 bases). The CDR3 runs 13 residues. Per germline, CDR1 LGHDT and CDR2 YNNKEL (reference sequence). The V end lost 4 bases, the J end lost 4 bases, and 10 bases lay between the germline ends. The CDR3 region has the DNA TGTGCCAGCAGCCGACCGGACAGCTATGGCTACACCTTC. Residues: CASSRPDSYGYTF.

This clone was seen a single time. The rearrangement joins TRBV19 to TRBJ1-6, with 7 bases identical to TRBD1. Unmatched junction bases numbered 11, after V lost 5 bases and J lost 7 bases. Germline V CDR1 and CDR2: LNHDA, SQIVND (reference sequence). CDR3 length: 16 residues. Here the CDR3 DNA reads TGTGCCAGTAGTCATGACAGGGCGGTGCAGAATTCACCCCTCCACTTT. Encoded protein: CASSHDRAVQNSPLHF.

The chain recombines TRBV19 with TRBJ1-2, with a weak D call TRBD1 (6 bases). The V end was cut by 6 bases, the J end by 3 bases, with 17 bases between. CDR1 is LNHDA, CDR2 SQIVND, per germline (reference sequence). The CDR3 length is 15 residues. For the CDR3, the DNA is TGTGCCAGTAGCATACTACAGGGCTTGGACTATGGCTACACCTTC. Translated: CASSILQGLDYGYTF.

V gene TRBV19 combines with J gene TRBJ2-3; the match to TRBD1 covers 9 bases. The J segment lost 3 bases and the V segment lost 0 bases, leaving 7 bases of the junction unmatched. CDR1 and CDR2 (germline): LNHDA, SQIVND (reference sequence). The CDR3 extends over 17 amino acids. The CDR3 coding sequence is TGTGCCAGTAGTATAGACCCTCGGACAGGGGCAACAGATACGCAGTATTTT. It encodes CASSIDPRTGATDTQYF.

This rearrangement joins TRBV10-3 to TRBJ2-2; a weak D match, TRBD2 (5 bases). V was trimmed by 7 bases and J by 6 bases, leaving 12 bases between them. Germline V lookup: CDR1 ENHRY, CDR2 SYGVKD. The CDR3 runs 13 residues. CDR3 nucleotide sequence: TGTGCCATCAATAGAGGGAATCCCGGGGAGCTGTTTTTT. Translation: CAINRGNPGELFF.

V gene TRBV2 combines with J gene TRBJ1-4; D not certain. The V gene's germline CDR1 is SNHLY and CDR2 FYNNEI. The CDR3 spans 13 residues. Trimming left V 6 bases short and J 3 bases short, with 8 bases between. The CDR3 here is CASRRDPNEKLFF. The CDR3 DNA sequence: TGTGCCAGCAGGAGAGATCCTAATGAAAAACTGTTTTTT.